This T cell receptor beta chain was recorded in a study of T cell responses to AZD1222 COVID-19 vaccine. V lost 5 bases to trimming and J lost 4 bases, with 8 bases between them. CDR1 MNHEY and CDR2 SMNVEV come from the germline V gene (reference sequence). This CDR3 contains 12 residues. Libraries were prepared by immunoSEQ multiplex PCR; TCRdb keeps only in-frame clonotypes and omits some of them. The sample records tens of thousands of clones, about 85% being singletons. About this clone: The target antigen is unknown.

Points from the study as a whole: The number of AZD1222 recipients seropositive at baseline was only five or six. Rises in breadth and depth of Spike-specific TCRs came after two AZD1222 doses. White British ancestry dominated among donors, who included more females, and clonal diversity was possibly underestimated.

Source: peripheral blood, taken on day 0 of AZD1222 vaccination. The genes are TRBV27 and TRBJ1-1; D unclear. The TCR comes from an adult in good health. As DNA, the CDR3 is TGTGCCAGCAGTCCCCCGGGCACTGAAGCTTTCTTT. Protein sequence: CASSPPGTEAFF.